One and the same sample provided the 17 T cell receptor beta chains below, sequenced in a study of control samples from healthy donors and cancer patients. Profiling relied on immunoSEQ multiplex PCR, and the TCRdb table lists in-frame clones only, not all of them. The sample shows more than 95,000 clones, around 94% of them seen only once. What was sequenced was PBMCs. The receptors originated from an elderly man with head and neck cancer.

CDR3 sequence reads: CASSKLQGGQNEQFF. DNA for the CDR3: TGTGCCAGTAGTAAGTTGCAGGGAGGGCAGAATGAGCAGTTCTTC. The chain employs TRBV19 and TRBJ2-1; 7 bases line up with TRBD2. Germline CDR1 and CDR2: LNHDA and SQIVND (reference sequence). This CDR3 has 15 amino acids. J lost 7 bases, V lost 4 bases, and 10 bases had no gene match.

As concerns this clone: One junction end disagrees with the germline gene, perhaps due to a read error. This chain links TRBV29-1 with TRBJ1-1, with D unclear. The CDR3 is 12 residues long. Looked up from germline, CDR1 is SQVTM and CDR2 is ANQGSEA. The CDR3: CSAEIGRTEAFF. Written as DNA, the CDR3 is TGCAGCGCTGAAATAGGCAGGACTGAAGCTTTCTTT.

This clone was seen a handful of times. This chain connects TRBV2 to TRBJ1-6; D not certain. Germline loops: CDR1 SNHLY, CDR2 FYNNEI. The CDR3 is made up of 15 amino acids. V was pared by 3 bases and J by 10 bases, with 16 bases between. In DNA, the CDR3 is TGTGCCAGCAGTGACCGGACGGAGGGAGTGTCACCCCTCCACTTT. It encodes CASSDRTEGVSPLHF.

In its sample, this clone was seen a few times. V usage is TRBV7-9 and J usage is TRBJ1-2; D not certain. The CDR3 sequence is 14 residues long. CDR1 is SEHNR, CDR2 FQNEAQ, per germline (reference sequence). V lost 5 bases and J 3 bases, leaving 13 bases between the germline ends. The CDR3 loop reads CASSPAGGYYGYTF. CDR3 bases: TGTGCCAGCAGCCCCGCCGGAGGATACTATGGCTACACCTTC. Full variable domain (missing parts from reference TRBV7-9 and TRBJ1-2): DTGVSQNPRHKITKRGQNVTFRCDPISEHNRLYWYRQTLGQGPEFLTYFQNEAQLEKSRLLSDRFSAERPKGSFSTLEIQRTEQGDSAMYLCASSPAGGYYGYTFGSGTRLTVV.

The V and J genes are TRBV7-9 and TRBJ2-2, with D possibly being TRBD1 or TRBD2 (6 bases each). V was cut by 5 bases and J by 2 bases, with 12 bases left in between. CDR1 is SEHNR, CDR2 FQNEAQ, per germline (reference sequence). The CDR3 is 15 amino acids. CDR3 coding DNA: TGTGCCAGCAGCCAAGGGGGGTTCAACACCGGGGAGCTGTTTTTT. Encoded protein: CASSQGGFNTGELFF.

V is TRBV7-2 and J is TRBJ2-1; no firm D call. Germline V gene sequence: CDR1 SGHTA, CDR2 FQGNSA. The CDR3 covers 13 residues. Trimming cost V 3 bases and J 5 bases, with 8 bases left between them. CDR3 in DNA: TGTGCCAGCAGCTTTCGTTATGACAATGAGCAGTTCTTC. Its translation is CASSFRYDNEQFF.

With respect to this clone: Other DNA sequences in the same sample also yield this CDR3. The V and J genes are TRBV11-3 and TRBJ2-5; D gene uncertain. CDR1 SGHNT and CDR2 YENEEA come from the germline V gene. The CDR3 covers 11 residues. V gave up 5 bases and J gave up 5 bases, with 6 bases separating them. The CDR3 DNA reads TGTGCCAGCAGCCTCGGGGAGACCCAGTACTTC. Its protein is CASSLGETQYF.

The rearrangement links TRBV5-1 to TRBJ2-5; TRBD2 aligns across 9 bases. V shed 5 bases, J shed 1 base, and the junction held 6 bases outside the gene matches. The CDR3 covers 15 residues. Germline lookup yields CDR1 SGHRS and CDR2 YFSETQ. CDR3 protein: CASRSLAGIQETQYF. CDR3 DNA sequence: TGCGCCAGCAGATCTCTAGCGGGGATCCAAGAGACCCAGTACTTC.

The V gene is TRBV6-5, the J gene TRBJ1-6; tentatively, D is TRBD1 (5 bases). The CDR3 consists of 16 residues. CDR1 is MNHEY, CDR2 SVGAGI, per germline. V lost 4 bases, J lost 10 bases, and 20 bases lay in between. The CDR3 bases are TGTGCCAGCAGTTCTTTTTCAGGGCATAGCAAATCACCCCTCCACTTT. The encoded protein is CASSSFSGHSKSPLHF.

This clone was counted once. The chain is built from TRBV6-5 and TRBJ1-2; TRBD1 matches 11 bases. The CDR3 has 14 amino acids. Germline trimming cut 6 bases from V and 4 bases from J; bases unmatched to any gene: 4. In germline, CDR1 is MNHEY, CDR2 SVGAGI. CDR3 protein: CASSPGQGGYGYTF. The CDR3 DNA sequence: TGTGCCAGCAGCCCGGGACAGGGGGGCTATGGCTACACCTTC.

The rearrangement uses TRBV27 and TRBJ2-2; D possibly uses TRBD1 or TRBD2 (5 bases each). The V and J ends lost 4 bases and 1 base respectively, with 7 bases between them. Germline CDR1 is MNHEY and CDR2 is SMNVEV (reference sequence). CDR3 length equals 14 residues. The CDR3 DNA sequence: TGTGCCAGCAGTTGGGGACGGAACACCGGGGAGCTGTTTTTT. This encodes CASSWGRNTGELFF.

The chain is built from TRBV5-1 and TRBJ1-2; 7 positions agree with TRBD1. Germline CDR1 is SGHRS and CDR2 is YFSETQ. The length of the CDR3 is 13 residues. With V trimmed by 0 bases and J by 7 bases, 3 bases remained unmatched. CDR3: CASSLGQGVGYTF. As DNA, the CDR3 is TGCGCCAGCAGCTTGGGACAGGGAGTTGGCTACACCTTC.

This sequence joins TRBV29-1 and TRBJ2-5, with D perhaps given as TRBD1 or TRBD2 (6 bases each). This CDR3 region has 12 residues. V was shortened by 6 bases and J by 5 bases, with 13 bases between the two germline ends. Looked up from germline, CDR1 is SQVTM and CDR2 is ANQGSEA. In nucleotides, the CDR3 is TGCAGCGTCCAAATAGGGGGGGAGACCCAGTACTTC. Residues: CSVQIGGETQYF. Variable domain in full (rest from reference TRBV29-1 and TRBJ2-5): SAVISQKPSRDICQRGTSLTIQCQVDSQVTMMFWYRQQPGQSLTLIATANQGSEATYESGFVIDKFPISRPNLTFSTLTVSNMSPEDSSIYLCSVQIGGETQYFGPGTRLLVL.

The chain combines TRBV11-2 with TRBJ2-5, with 14 bases aligning to TRBD2. Germline CDR1 reads SGHAT; CDR2 reads FQNNGV. CDR3 size: 16 residues. V lost 7 bases and J lost 5; bases outside the gene matches: 9. The CDR3 DNA reads TGTGCCAGCACCCCTGGGACTAGCGGGAGTCACGAGACCCAGTACTTC. Residues: CASTPGTSGSHETQYF.

The V and J genes are TRBV19 and TRBJ2-6; 8 positions match TRBD1. The CDR3 has 17 residues. Germline V gene sequence: CDR1 LNHDA, CDR2 SQIVND (reference sequence). J gave up 2 bases and V 5 bases, and 8 bases lay outside the gene matches. CDR3 loop: CASSPQGAVAGANVLTF. Written as DNA, the CDR3 is TGTGCCAGTAGTCCTCAGGGGGCTGTAGCTGGGGCCAACGTCCTGACTTTC.

The CDR3 protein is CASSVARGPYNEQFF. The CDR3 coding sequence is TGTGCCAGCAGCGTAGCGCGAGGGCCCTACAATGAGCAGTTCTTC. The chain joins TRBV9 to TRBJ2-1; D is perhaps TRBD2 (5 bases). This CDR3 has 15 residues. The germline V and J ends were trimmed by 0 bases and 2 bases, with 9 bases remaining between them. The germline CDR1 and CDR2 sequences are SGDLS and YYNGEE.

This chain joins TRBV11-2 and TRBJ2-2, with 15 bases identical to TRBD2. The germline V gene encodes CDR1 SGHAT and CDR2 FQNNGV. The CDR3 length is 18 residues. V trimming: 5 bases; J trimming: 0 bases; junction bases outside the gene matches: 4. The CDR3 reads CASSRTSGGGPNTGELFF. CDR3 nucleotides: TGTGCCAGCAGCCGGACTAGCGGGGGGGGCCCGAACACCGGGGAGCTGTTTTTT.